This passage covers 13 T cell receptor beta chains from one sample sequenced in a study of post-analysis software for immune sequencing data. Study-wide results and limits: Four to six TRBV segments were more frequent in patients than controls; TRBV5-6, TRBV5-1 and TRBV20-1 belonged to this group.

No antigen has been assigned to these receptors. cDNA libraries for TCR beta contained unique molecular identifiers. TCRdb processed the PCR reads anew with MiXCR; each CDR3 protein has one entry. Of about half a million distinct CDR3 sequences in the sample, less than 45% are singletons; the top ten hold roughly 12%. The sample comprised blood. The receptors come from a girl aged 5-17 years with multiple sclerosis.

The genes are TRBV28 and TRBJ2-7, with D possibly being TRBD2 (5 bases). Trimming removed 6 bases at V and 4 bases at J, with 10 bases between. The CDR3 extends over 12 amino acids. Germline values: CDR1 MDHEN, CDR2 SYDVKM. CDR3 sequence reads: CASRFRGYEQYF. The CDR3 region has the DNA TGTGCCAGCAGGTTCCGGGGTTACGAGCAGTACTTC.

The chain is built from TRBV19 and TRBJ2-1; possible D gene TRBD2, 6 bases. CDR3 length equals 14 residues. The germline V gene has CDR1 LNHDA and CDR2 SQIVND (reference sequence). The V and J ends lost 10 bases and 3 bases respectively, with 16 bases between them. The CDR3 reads CATIRGSGYNEQFF. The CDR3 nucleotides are TGTGCCACTATACGCGGTAGCGGCTACAATGAGCAGTTCTTC.

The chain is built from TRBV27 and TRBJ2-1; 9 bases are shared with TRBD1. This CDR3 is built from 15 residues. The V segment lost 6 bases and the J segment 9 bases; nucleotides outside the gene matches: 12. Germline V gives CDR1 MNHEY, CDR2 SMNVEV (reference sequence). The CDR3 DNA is TGTGCCAGCAGACCAAACAGGGGGCGCAGGGCTGAGCAGTTCTTC. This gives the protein CASRPNRGRRAEQFF.

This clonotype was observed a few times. In nucleotides, the CDR3 is TGTGCCAGCAGTTTTCAGCCGTATGGCTACACCTTC. Its protein product is CASSFQPYGYTF. This sequence joins TRBV12-3 or TRBV12-4 and TRBJ1-2; D remains ambiguous. V gave up 3 bases and J gave up 5 bases, with 7 bases separating them. This CDR3 is built from 12 residues.

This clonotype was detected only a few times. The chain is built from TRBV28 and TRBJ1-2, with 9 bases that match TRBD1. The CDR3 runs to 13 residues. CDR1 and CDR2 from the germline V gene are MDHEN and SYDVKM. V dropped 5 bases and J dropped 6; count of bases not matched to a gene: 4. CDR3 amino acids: CASSAQGADGYTF. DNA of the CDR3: TGTGCCAGCAGTGCACAGGGGGCCGATGGCTACACCTTC.

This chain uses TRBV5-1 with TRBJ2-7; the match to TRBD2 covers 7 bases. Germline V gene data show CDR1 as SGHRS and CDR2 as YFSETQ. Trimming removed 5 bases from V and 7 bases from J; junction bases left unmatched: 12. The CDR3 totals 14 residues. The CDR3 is CASSRQRGYNEQYF. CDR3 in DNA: TGCGCCAGCAGTCGTCAGCGGGGCTACAATGAGCAGTACTTC. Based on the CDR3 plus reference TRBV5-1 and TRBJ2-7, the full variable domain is KAGVTQTPRYLIKTRGQQVTLSCSPISGHRSVSWYQQTPGQGLQFLFEYFSETQRNKGNFPGRFSGRQFSNSRSEMNVSTLELGDSALYLCASSRQRGYNEQYFGPGTRLTVT.

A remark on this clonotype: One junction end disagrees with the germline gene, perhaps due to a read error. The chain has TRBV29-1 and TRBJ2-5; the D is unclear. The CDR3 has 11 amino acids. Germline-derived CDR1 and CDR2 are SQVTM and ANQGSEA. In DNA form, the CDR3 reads TGCGGCGTAAGTGGGCAAGAGACCCAGTACTTC. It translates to CGVSGQETQYF.

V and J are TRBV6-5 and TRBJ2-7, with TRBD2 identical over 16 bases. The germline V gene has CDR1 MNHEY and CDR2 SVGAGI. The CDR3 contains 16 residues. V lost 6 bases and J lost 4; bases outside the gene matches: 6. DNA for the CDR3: TGTGCCAGCAGCCGAGGGACTAGCGGGAGGGGATACGAGCAGTACTTC. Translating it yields CASSRGTSGRGYEQYF.

The CDR3 sequence is CASTVGGQPQHF. The CDR3, as DNA: TGTGCCAGCACCGTGGGGGGGCAGCCCCAGCATTTT. V gene TRBV5-6 combines with J gene TRBJ1-5; TRBD1 is a possible D gene (5 bases). The CDR3 contains 12 residues. Deletions cut 6 bases from V and 7 bases from J, with 11 bases between. Germline lookup yields CDR1 SGHDT and CDR2 YYEEEE.

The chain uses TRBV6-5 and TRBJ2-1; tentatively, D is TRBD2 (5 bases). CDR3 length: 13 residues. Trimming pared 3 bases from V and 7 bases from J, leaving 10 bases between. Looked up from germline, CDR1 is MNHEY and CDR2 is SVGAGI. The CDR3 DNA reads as TGTGCCAGCAGTTATTTAACGGGGAATGAGCAGTTCTTC. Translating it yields CASSYLTGNEQFF.

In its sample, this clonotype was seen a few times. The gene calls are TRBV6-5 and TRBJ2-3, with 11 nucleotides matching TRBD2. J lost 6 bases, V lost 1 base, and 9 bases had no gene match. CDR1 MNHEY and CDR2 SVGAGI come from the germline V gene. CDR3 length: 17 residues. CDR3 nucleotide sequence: TGTGCCAGCAGTTACTATTTAGCGGGAGGGCCCGGGGATACGCAGTATTTT. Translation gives CASSYYLAGGPGDTQYF.

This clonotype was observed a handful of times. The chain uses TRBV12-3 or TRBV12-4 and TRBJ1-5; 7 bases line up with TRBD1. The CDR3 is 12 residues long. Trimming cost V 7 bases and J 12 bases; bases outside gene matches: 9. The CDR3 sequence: CASTQPRDSQHF. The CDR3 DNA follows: TGTGCCAGCACCCAGCCACGGGACAGCCAGCATTTT.

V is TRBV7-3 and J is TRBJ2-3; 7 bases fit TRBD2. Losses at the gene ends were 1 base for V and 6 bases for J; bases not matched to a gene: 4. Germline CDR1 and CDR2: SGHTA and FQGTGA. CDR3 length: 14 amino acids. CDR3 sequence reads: CASSLREGADTQYF. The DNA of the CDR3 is TGTGCCAGCAGCTTAAGGGAGGGCGCTGATACGCAGTATTTT.